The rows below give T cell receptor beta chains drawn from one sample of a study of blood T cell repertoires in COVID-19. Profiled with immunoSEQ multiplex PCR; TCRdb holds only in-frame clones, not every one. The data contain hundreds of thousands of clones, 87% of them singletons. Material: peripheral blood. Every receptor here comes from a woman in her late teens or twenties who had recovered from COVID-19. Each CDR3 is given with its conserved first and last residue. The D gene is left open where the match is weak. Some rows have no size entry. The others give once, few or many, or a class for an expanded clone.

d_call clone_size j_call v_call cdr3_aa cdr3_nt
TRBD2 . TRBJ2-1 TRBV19 CASSRLAGGGMNEQFF TGTGCCAGTAGTCGACTAGCGGGAGGGGGAATGAATGAGCAGTTCTTC
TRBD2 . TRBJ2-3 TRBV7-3 CASSPGSGSTDTQYF TGTGCCAGCAGCCCGGGTAGCGGGAGCACAGATACGCAGTATTTT
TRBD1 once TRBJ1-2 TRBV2 CASRGQGFSSGYTF TGTGCCAGCAGGGGACAGGGTTTTTCTTCTGGCTACACCTTC
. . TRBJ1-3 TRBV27 CASRGLGGNTIYF TGTGCCAGCAGGGGACTGGGAGGAAACACCATATATTTT
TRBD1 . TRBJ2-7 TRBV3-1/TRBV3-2 CASSPGQGMTYEQYF TGTGCCAGCAGCCCGGGACAGGGAATGACCTACGAGCAGTACTTC
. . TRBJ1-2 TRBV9 CASSAGCGYTF TGTGCCAGCAGCGCCGGTTGTGGCTACACCTTC
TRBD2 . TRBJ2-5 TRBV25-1 CASSVTSGIQETQYF TGTGCCAGCAGTGTGACTAGCGGAATCCAAGAGACCCAGTACTTC
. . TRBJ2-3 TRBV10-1 CASSSGSTDTQYF TGCGCCAGCAGTAGCGGGAGCACAGATACGCAGTATTTT
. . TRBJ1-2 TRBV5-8 CASSPSNYGYTF TGTGCCAGCAGCCCCTCTAACTATGGCTACACCTTC
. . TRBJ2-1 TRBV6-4 CASSEHTGLYEQFF TGTGCCAGCAGTGAGCACACAGGTTTGTATGAGCAGTTCTTC
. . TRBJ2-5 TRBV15 CATSRGGLKETQYF TGTGCCACCAGCAGAGGGGGACTTAAAGAGACCCAGTACTTC
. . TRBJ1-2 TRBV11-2 CASSLYGGGNYGYTF TGTGCCAGCAGCTTATATGGGGGCGGGAACTATGGCTACACCTTC
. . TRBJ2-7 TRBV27 CASRGTTYEQYF TGTGCCAGCAGAGGGACAACCTACGAGCAGTACTTC
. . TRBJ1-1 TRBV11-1 CASSRGNLLEAFF TGTGCCAGCAGCCGGGGGAACCTACTTGAAGCTTTCTTT
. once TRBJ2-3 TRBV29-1 CSVASSLYTQYF TGCAGCGTTGCGTCGAGTCTTTATACGCAGTATTTT
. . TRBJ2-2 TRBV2 CASSEWSTSNTGELFF TGTGCCAGCAGTGAATGGAGCACATCGAACACCGGGGAGCTGTTTTTT
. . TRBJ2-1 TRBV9 CASSVEWSGDEQFF TGTGCCAGCAGCGTAGAATGGTCAGGGGATGAGCAGTTCTTC
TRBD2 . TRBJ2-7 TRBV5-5 CASSLITSGNYEQYF TGTGCCAGCAGCTTGATCACTAGCGGGAACTACGAGCAGTACTTC
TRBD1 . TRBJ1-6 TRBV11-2 CASSPGGSYNSPLHF TGTGCCAGCAGCCCAGGGGGCTCCTATAATTCACCCCTCCACTTT
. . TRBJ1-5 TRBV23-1 CASSQSRYSNQPQHF TGCGCCAGCAGTCAATCGAGATATAGCAATCAGCCCCAGCATTTT
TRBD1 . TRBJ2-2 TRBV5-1 CATNRGTGALRGELFF TGCGCCACCAACCGAGGGACAGGGGCGCTAAGGGGGGAGCTGTTTTTT
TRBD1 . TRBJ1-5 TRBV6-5 CASSMGQGGNQPQHF TGTGCCAGCAGTATGGGACAGGGGGGCAATCAGCCCCAGCATTTT
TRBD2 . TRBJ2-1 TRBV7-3 CASSSGLAGMVNEQFF TGTGCCAGCAGCTCCGGACTAGCGGGAATGGTAAATGAGCAGTTCTTC
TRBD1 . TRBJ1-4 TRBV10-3 CAISDSGQVREKLFF TGTGCCATCAGTGACTCCGGACAGGTCCGTGAAAAACTGTTTTTT
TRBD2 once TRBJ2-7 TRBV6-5 CASSYTTSGTYEQYF TGTGCCAGCAGTTATACGACTAGCGGGACCTACGAGCAGTACTTC
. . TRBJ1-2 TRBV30 CAWQTGIQRYGYTF TGTGCCTGGCAGACGGGGATTCAGAGGTATGGCTACACCTTC
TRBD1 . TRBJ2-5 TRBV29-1 CSVYRGRETQYF TGCAGCGTATACAGGGGGCGAGAGACCCAGTACTTC
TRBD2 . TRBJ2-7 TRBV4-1 CASSQETSGLASYEQYF TGCGCCAGCAGCCAAGAGACTAGCGGGCTAGCCTCCTACGAGCAGTACTTC
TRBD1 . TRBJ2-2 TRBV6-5 CASSYRDSPNTGELFF TGTGCCAGCAGTTACCGGGACAGTCCGAACACCGGGGAGCTGTTTTTT
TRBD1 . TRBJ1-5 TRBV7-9 CASSTSGQGSNQPQHF TGTGCCAGCAGCACATCGGGACAGGGAAGCAATCAGCCCCAGCATTTT
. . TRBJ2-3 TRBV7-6 CASSTSGSRGDTQYF TGTGCCAGCAGCACTAGTGGGAGTCGAGGGGATACGCAGTATTTT
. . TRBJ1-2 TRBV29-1 CSAVAGYGHTF TGCAGCGCAGTCGCAGGTTATGGCCACACCTTC
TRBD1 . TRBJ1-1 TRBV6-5 CASSYSGTALEAFF TGTGCCAGCAGTTACTCTGGGACAGCCCTCGAAGCTTTCTTT
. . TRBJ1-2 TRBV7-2 CASSSGQYGYTF TGTGCCAGCAGCTCTGGACAGTATGGCTACACCTTC
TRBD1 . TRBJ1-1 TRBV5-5 CASSWGDRVNTEAFF TGTGCCAGCAGCTGGGGTGACAGGGTAAACACTGAAGCTTTCTTT
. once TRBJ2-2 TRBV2 CASRAWGGANTGELFF TGTGCCAGCAGAGCGTGGGGCGGCGCGAACACCGGGGAGCTGTTTTTT
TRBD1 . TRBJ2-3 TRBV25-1 CASSERTGGRHTDTQYF TGTGCCAGCAGTGAGCGGACAGGGGGCCGTCACACAGATACGCAGTATTTT
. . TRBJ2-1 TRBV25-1 CASSVEDRNNEQFF TGTGCCAGCAGTGTTGAGGACAGAAACAATGAGCAGTTCTTC
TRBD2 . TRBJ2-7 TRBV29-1 CSVEDGLAGKGYEQYF TGCAGCGTTGAAGACGGTCTAGCGGGGAAAGGATACGAGCAGTACTTC
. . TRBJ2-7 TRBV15 CATSRVPPTTETYEQYF TGTGCCACCAGCAGAGTGCCCCCTACGACGGAGACCTACGAGCAGTACTTC
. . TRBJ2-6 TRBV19 CASTGLQLDGANVLTF TGTGCCAGTACCGGACTCCAGCTGGATGGGGCCAACGTCCTGACTTTC
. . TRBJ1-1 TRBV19 CASSTLRTAMNTEAFF TGTGCCAGTAGTACCCTTCGGACAGCAATGAACACTGAAGCTTTCTTT
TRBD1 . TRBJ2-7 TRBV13 CASTPSLGQGPVYEQYF TGTGCCAGCACACCGAGCCTCGGACAGGGCCCGGTGTACGAGCAGTACTTC
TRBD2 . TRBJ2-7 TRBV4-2 CASSLSGRAANEQYF TGTGCCAGCAGCCTTAGCGGGAGGGCCGCGAACGAGCAGTACTTC
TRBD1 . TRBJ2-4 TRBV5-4 CASRQGGKNIQYF TGTGCCAGCAGACAGGGGGGCAAAAACATTCAGTACTTC
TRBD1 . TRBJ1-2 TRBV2 CASRSGQGAFGYTF TGTGCCAGCAGGTCGGGACAGGGGGCTTTTGGCTACACCTTC